A single sample gave rise to the 26 T cell receptor beta chains below, sequenced in a study of Ad26.COV2.S vaccination and SARS-CoV-2 variants. Treatment reported: around 19 received Ad26.COV2.S at low or high dose, single or two shots; about 5 received placebo; per-sample allocation not given. Each sample was drawn 63 days after the first injection (of vaccine or placebo). TCRdb keeps only in-frame clones here, not all; method: immunoSEQ multiplex PCR. The sample records around 270,000 clones, roughly 89% being singletons. This material consisted of peripheral blood, taken in a trial of Ad26.COV2.S vaccine versus placebo. These receptors were taken from a person aged 18 to 59 who received the Ad26.COV2.S COVID-19 vaccine or a placebo.

A single count supports this clone. The genes are TRBV9 and TRBJ1-2, with D perhaps matching TRBD1 (5 bases). The germline V gene encodes CDR1 SGDLS and CDR2 YYNGEE. V lost 2 bases and J 2 bases, leaving 13 bases between the germline ends. This CDR3 region has 15 residues. CDR3 loop: CASSVRDLPNYGYTF. CDR3 DNA sequence: TGTGCCAGCAGCGTCAGGGACCTCCCAAACTATGGCTACACCTTC. Looking up the rest from reference TRBV9 and TRBJ1-2 gives the full variable domain: DSGVTQTPKHLITATGQRVTLRCSPRSGDLSVYWYQQSLDQGLQFLIQYYNGEERAKGNILERFSAQQFPDLHSELNLSSLELGDSALYFCASSVRDLPNYGYTFGSGTRLTVV.

In this sample, this clone turned up a few times. The chain is built from TRBV7-2 and TRBJ1-2, with 8 bases fitting TRBD1. From germline, CDR1 is SGHTA and CDR2 FQGNSA. The V and J ends lost 3 bases and 6 bases, in that order; junction bases with no gene match: 15. The CDR3 length is 17 residues. The CDR3 loop is CASSFPGGGLGANGYTF. CDR3 in DNA: TGTGCCAGCAGCTTTCCAGGGGGCGGTTTGGGGGCCAATGGCTACACCTTC. Filled out from reference TRBV7-2 and TRBJ1-2, the complete variable domain reads GAGVSQSPSNKVTEKGKDVELRCDPISGHTALYWYRQSLGQGLEFLIYFQGNSAPDKSGLPSDRFSAERTGGSVSTLTIQRTQQEDSAVYLCASSFPGGGLGANGYTFGSGTRLTVV.

The rearrangement links TRBV4-3 to TRBJ2-7; D is possibly TRBD1 (5 bases). There are 16 residues in the CDR3. The germline CDR1 and CDR2 sequences are LGHNA and YSLEER. The V gene lost 2 bases and the J gene lost 3 bases, with 17 bases spanning the gap. CDR3 protein: CASSQRPTGVNYEQYF. The CDR3 bases are TGCGCCAGCAGCCAACGCCCCACAGGAGTAAACTACGAGCAGTACTTC.

The chain uses TRBV2 and TRBJ1-1, with D unclear. The CDR3 contains 12 residues. V dropped 2 bases and J dropped 9 bases, with 10 bases sitting between them. Looked up from germline, CDR1 is SNHLY and CDR2 is FYNNEI. CDR3 in amino acids: CASSEPQPKAFF. The DNA of the CDR3 is TGTGCCAGCAGTGAACCGCAACCGAAAGCTTTCTTT.

J is TRBJ1-4 and V is TRBV2, with D perhaps matching TRBD1 (5 bases). Trimming removed 5 bases at V and 8 bases at J, with 12 bases between. CDR1 is SNHLY, CDR2 FYNNEI, per germline. The CDR3 is 13 amino acids. Here the CDR3 DNA reads TGTGCCAGCAGTTCAGGGATCGGAGAAAAACTGTTTTTT. Its protein product is CASSSGIGEKLFF.

This chain links TRBV19 with TRBJ1-2; TRBD1 matches at 9 bases. Germline CDR1 LNHDA, CDR2 SQIVND (reference sequence). The CDR3 totals 14 residues. V dropped 4 bases and J dropped 4; count of bases not matched to a gene: 4. For the CDR3, the DNA is TGTGCCAGTAGTACATGGGACAGGGTCTATGGCTACACCTTC. Translated: CASSTWDRVYGYTF.

This sequence joins TRBV4-1 and TRBJ2-2; D perhaps matches TRBD2 (6 bases). Per the germline V gene, CDR1 is MGHRA and CDR2 is YSYEKL. The CDR3 totals 14 residues. The germline V and J ends were trimmed by 8 bases and 5 bases, with 15 bases remaining between them. The CDR3 region is CASAPPGGTGELFF. CDR3 nucleotide sequence: TGCGCCAGCGCTCCACCTGGAGGGACCGGGGAGCTGTTTTTT.

The gene calls are TRBV6-2 or TRBV6-3 and TRBJ2-7; D is ambiguous. CDR1 is MNHEY, CDR2 SVGEGT, per germline. This CDR3 contains 13 residues. Trimming took off 3 bases at V and 3 bases at J, with 9 bases between the two ends. The CDR3 reads CASSYRVGYEQYV. DNA for the CDR3: TGTGCCAGCAGTTATAGGGTTGGCTACGAGCAGTACGTC.

The chain recombines TRBV7-8 with TRBJ2-7; the D gene could be TRBD1 or TRBD2 (5 bases each). Trimming pared 4 bases from V and 0 bases from J, leaving 13 bases between. This CDR3 comprises 15 residues. From germline, CDR1 is SGHVS and CDR2 FQNEAQ. The CDR3 loop is CASSSRDGSSYEQYF. In DNA form, the CDR3 reads TGTGCCAGCAGCTCTAGGGACGGATCCTCCTACGAGCAGTACTTC.

The J gene is TRBJ1-5, the V gene TRBV7-2; 9 nucleotides align to TRBD1. Germline V gene sequence: CDR1 SGHTA, CDR2 FQGNSA. Germline trimming cut 5 bases from V and 3 bases from J; bases unmatched to any gene: 8. The CDR3 spans 16 residues. The CDR3 here is CASSPGTGQFNQPQHF. CDR3 coding DNA: TGTGCCAGCAGCCCAGGGACAGGGCAATTCAATCAGCCCCAGCATTTT.

The CDR3 loop is CASSLFPYLDTEAFF. The DNA of the CDR3 is TGTGCCAGCAGCTTATTTCCGTACCTGGACACTGAAGCTTTCTTT. The V gene is TRBV7-2, the J gene TRBJ1-1; no definite D call. V was clipped by 2 bases and J by 3 bases, with 13 bases between them. Germline CDR1 SGHTA, CDR2 FQGNSA. The CDR3 totals 15 residues.

The chain couples TRBV10-3 to TRBJ1-3, with D hard to call. Germline V gene sequence: CDR1 ENHRY, CDR2 SYGVKD. This CDR3 contains 15 residues. V was shortened by 3 bases and J by 0 bases, with 9 bases between the two germline ends. This CDR3 reads CAISEGQYSGNTIYF. In DNA form, the CDR3 reads TGTGCCATCAGTGAAGGGCAGTACTCTGGAAACACCATATATTTT.

The chain combines TRBV4-1 with TRBJ2-4; perhaps TRBD2 as D (6 bases). The CDR3 runs to 17 residues. Between the trimmed V and J ends, which lost 1 base and 0 bases, there was a span of 13 bases. CDR1 is MGHRA and CDR2 is YSYEKL in the germline V gene. Written as DNA, the CDR3 is TGCGCCAGCAGCCAAGGGTTAGCGGACCTAGCCAAAAACATTCAGTACTTC. It specifies CASSQGLADLAKNIQYF.

The CDR3 region is CASSEDGIDGYTF. CDR3 DNA sequence: TGTGCCAGCAGTGAAGACGGCATAGATGGCTACACCTTC. The J gene is TRBJ1-2, the V gene TRBV2; D is uncertain. The germline V and J ends were trimmed by 1 base and 6 bases, with 9 bases remaining between them. Germline V gives CDR1 SNHLY, CDR2 FYNNEI. There are 13 residues in the CDR3.

V is TRBV14 and J is TRBJ2-7; D is undetermined. Germline CDR1 and CDR2: SGHDN and FVKESK. The CDR3 covers 13 residues. Trimming stripped 1 base from V and 4 bases from J, with 8 bases between. CDR3 nucleotides: TGTGCCAGCAGCCAAGCGGGTCCATACGAGCAGTACTTC. This translates into CASSQAGPYEQYF.

This chain joins TRBV4-3 and TRBJ1-2; no firm D call. Trimming pared 0 bases from V and 2 bases from J, leaving 16 bases between. Germline CDR1 is LGHNA and CDR2 is YSLEER. The CDR3 has 17 residues. The CDR3 loop is CASSQEISRTQNYGYTF. The DNA for the CDR3 is TGCGCCAGCAGCCAAGAAATTTCCCGGACGCAAAACTATGGCTACACCTTC.

V usage is TRBV6-5 and J usage is TRBJ2-1; D may be TRBD2 (6 bases). Trimming left V 3 bases short and J 3 bases short, with 12 bases between. Germline CDR1 and CDR2: MNHEY and SVGAGI. The CDR3 has 15 amino acids. CDR3 in DNA: TGTGCCAGCAGTTATAAGCGGGCCGGCTACAATGAGCAGTTCTTC. Encoded protein: CASSYKRAGYNEQFF.

The CDR3 DNA sequence: TGTGCCAGCAGTGAGACAGGGGTCGACGGTTCACCCCTCCACTTT. As protein: CASSETGVDGSPLHF. J is TRBJ1-6 and V is TRBV2; 8 bases map to TRBD1. Germline V gives CDR1 SNHLY, CDR2 FYNNEI. This CDR3 region has 15 residues. The trim removed 3 bases at V and 9 bases at J, leaving 7 bases unmatched.

This rearrangement joins TRBV11-3 to TRBJ2-3; the D is unclear. CDR3 size: 13 residues. Germline V lookup: CDR1 SGHNT, CDR2 YENEEA. Trimming took 2 bases from V and 4 from J, leaving 7 bases between them. The CDR3 bases are TGTGCCAGCAGCTTAACTCAAGCAGATACGCAGTATTTT. It encodes CASSLTQADTQYF.

The genes are TRBV5-6 and TRBJ1-2; TRBD1 agrees at 7 bases. Germline values: CDR1 SGHDT, CDR2 YYEEEE. V lost 4 bases, J lost 0 bases, and 3 bases stayed unmatched. The CDR3 is 14 residues long. In DNA, the CDR3 is TGTGCCAGCAGCACGGGACAGTCTAACTATGGCTACACCTTC. It is translated as CASSTGQSNYGYTF.

The chain has TRBV18 and TRBJ1-6; D is unresolved. V was cut by 1 base and J by 7 bases, with 8 bases left in between. This CDR3 region has 14 residues. The germline V gene has CDR1 KGHSH and CDR2 LQKENI. The DNA for the CDR3 is TGTGCCAGCTCACCACTCGGGAGGAATTCACCCCTCCACTTT. Translating it yields CASSPLGRNSPLHF.

V usage is TRBV4-1 and J usage is TRBJ1-5; D not certain. With 0 bases removed from V and 0 bases from J, the gap between germline ends came to 9 bases. CDR1 and CDR2 from the germline V gene are MGHRA and YSYEKL. This CDR3 contains 16 residues. The CDR3 DNA sequence: TGCGCCAGCAGCCAAGATGGTGGGGTTAGCAATCAGCCCCAGCATTTT. Translation gives CASSQDGGVSNQPQHF.

The CDR3 region is CSAAGNYEQYV. The CDR3 region has the DNA TGCAGTGCTGCTGGAAACTACGAGCAGTACGTC. The rearrangement uses TRBV20-1 and TRBJ2-7; D remains unclear. V was trimmed by 5 bases and J by 3 bases, leaving 8 bases between them. Per germline, CDR1 DFQATT and CDR2 SNEGSKA (reference sequence). This CDR3 region has 11 residues.

The CDR3 nucleotides are TGTGCCAGCAGCCAAGGCAGGAACACTGAAGCTTTCTTT. Its protein is CASSQGRNTEAFF. The chain links TRBV3-1 (or the pseudogene TRBV3-2) to TRBJ1-1, with no clear D. V lost 1 base, J lost 1 base, and 4 bases lay in between. The length of the CDR3 is 13 residues. Germline CDR1 is LGHDT and CDR2 is YNNKEL (reference sequence).

This clone appeared once. V gene TRBV29-1 combines with J gene TRBJ2-5; 9 bases match TRBD2. V was clipped by 7 bases and J by 2 bases; unmatched bases: 2. This CDR3 has 12 amino acids. Germline V gene sequence: CDR1 SQVTM, CDR2 ANQGSEA. The CDR3 bases are TGCAGCGGAGCGGGGGGTCAAGAGACCCAGTACTTC. It specifies CSGAGGQETQYF.

V gene TRBV6-5 combines with J gene TRBJ1-2, with a possible D match to TRBD1 (5 bases). The germline gives CDR1 MNHEY, CDR2 SVGAGI. The CDR3 contains 15 residues. Trimming stripped 2 bases from V and 7 bases from J, with 17 bases between. The CDR3 coding sequence is TGTGCCAGCAGTTACGACTCATGGGGGTCGGGTGGCTACACCTTC. Amino acid sequence: CASSYDSWGSGGYTF.